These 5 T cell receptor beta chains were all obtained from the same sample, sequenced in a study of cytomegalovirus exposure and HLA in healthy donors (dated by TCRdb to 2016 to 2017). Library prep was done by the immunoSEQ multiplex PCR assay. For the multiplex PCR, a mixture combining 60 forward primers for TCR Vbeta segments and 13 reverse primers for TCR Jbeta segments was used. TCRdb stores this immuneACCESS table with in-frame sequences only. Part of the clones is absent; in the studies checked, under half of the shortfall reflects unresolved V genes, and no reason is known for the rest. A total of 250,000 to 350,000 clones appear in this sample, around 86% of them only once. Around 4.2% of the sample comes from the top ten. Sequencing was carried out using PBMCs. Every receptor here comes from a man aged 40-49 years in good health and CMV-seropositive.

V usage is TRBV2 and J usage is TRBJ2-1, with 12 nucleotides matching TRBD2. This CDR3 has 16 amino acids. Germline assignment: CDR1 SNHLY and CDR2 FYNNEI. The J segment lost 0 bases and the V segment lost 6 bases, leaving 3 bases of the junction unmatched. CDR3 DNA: TGTGCCAGCAGAGCTAGCGGGAGGGGCTCCTACAATGAGCAGTTCTTC. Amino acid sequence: CASRASGRGSYNEQFF.

CDR3 sequence: CASSLTGVGEQYF. The DNA for the CDR3 is TGTGCCAGCAGCCTGACAGGGGTGGGCGAGCAGTACTTC. V is TRBV7-3 and J is TRBJ2-7; 8 bases agree with TRBD1. This CDR3 has 13 amino acids. V dropped 5 bases and J dropped 6; count of bases not matched to a gene: 6. Per the germline V gene, CDR1 is SGHTA and CDR2 is FQGTGA.

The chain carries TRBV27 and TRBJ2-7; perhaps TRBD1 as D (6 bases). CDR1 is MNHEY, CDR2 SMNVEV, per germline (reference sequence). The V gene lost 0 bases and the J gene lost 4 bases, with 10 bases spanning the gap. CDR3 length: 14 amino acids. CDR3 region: CASSLSTGKYEQYF. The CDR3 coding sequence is TGTGCCAGCAGTTTATCAACAGGGAAATACGAGCAGTACTTC.

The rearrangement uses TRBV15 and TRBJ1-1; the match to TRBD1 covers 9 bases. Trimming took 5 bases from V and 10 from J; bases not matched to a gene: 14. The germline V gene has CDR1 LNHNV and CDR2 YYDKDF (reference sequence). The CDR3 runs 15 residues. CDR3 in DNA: TGTGCCACCAGCCGAGGGACAGGGCAAATAGGGGTAGCTTTCTTT. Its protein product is CATSRGTGQIGVAFF.

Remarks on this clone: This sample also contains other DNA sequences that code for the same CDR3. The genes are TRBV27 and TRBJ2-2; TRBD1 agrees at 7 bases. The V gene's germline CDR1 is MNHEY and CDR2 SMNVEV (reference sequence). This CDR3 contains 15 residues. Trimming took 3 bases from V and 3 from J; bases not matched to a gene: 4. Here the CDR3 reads CASSLRGRDTGELFF. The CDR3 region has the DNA TGTGCCAGCAGTTTGAGGGGGCGCGACACCGGGGAGCTGTTTTTT.